The 3 T cell receptor beta chains below all came from one sample that was sequenced in a study of Graves' ophthalmopathy and Graves' hyperthyroidism. Amplified TCR beta CDR3 regions were obtained using RNA transcripts as template. Second-round multiplex PCR followed a first-round RT-PCR using HTBI primers. TCRdb redid the calling of the multiplex PCR reads with MiXCR, one entry per CDR3 protein. The sample lists about 700,000 distinct CDR3 sequences; 35% to 50% were seen once. Sample: peripheral blood. These receptors all stem from an adult man with Graves' ophthalmopathy.

CDR3 amino acids: CASTPPGKAYEQYF. The CDR3 DNA reads TGTGCCAGCACCCCCCCGGGGAAGGCCTACGAGCAGTACTTC. The chain couples TRBV27 to TRBJ2-7, with D perhaps TRBD2 (5 bases). Germline CDR1 reads MNHEY; CDR2 reads SMNVEV (reference sequence). Trimming cost V 7 bases and J 2 bases, with 15 bases left between them. The CDR3 runs 14 residues.

V usage is TRBV2 and J usage is TRBJ2-7; D is unresolved. The CDR3 extends over 16 amino acids. Germline lookup yields CDR1 SNHLY and CDR2 FYNNEI. The V gene lost 6 bases and the J gene lost 2 bases, with 20 bases spanning the gap. CDR3 amino acids: CASSKRSQLTTYEQYF. CDR3 nucleotides: TGTGCCAGCAGCAAAAGGTCGCAGCTCACTACCTACGAGCAGTACTTC.

This clonotype occurred a few times. The CDR3 coding sequence is TGTGCCAGCAGTTCCATGGGGTTAGCGGGCCCGCGAGACGAGCAGTACTTC. Translated, it gives CASSSMGLAGPRDEQYF. V is TRBV6-5 and J is TRBJ2-7; TRBD2 matches 7 bases. Germline trimming cut 4 bases from V and 5 bases from J; bases unmatched to any gene: 17. CDR1 and CDR2 (germline): MNHEY, SVGAGI. The CDR3 covers 17 residues.